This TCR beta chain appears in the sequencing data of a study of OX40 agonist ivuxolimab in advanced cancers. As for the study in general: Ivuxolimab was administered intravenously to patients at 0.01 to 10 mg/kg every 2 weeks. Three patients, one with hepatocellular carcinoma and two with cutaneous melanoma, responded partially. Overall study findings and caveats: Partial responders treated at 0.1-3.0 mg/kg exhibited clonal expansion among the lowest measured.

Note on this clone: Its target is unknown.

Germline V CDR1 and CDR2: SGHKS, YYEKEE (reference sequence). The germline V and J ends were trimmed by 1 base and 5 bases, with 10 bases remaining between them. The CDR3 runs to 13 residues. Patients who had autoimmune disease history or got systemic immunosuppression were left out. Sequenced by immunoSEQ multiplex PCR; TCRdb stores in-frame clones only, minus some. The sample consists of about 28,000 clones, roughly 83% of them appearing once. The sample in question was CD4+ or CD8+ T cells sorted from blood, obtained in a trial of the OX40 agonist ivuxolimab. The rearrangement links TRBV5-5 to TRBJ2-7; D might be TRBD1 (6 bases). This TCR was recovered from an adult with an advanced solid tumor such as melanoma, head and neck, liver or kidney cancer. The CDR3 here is CASSLTGINEQYF. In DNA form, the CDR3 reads TGTGCCAGCAGCTTGACAGGGATTAACGAGCAGTACTTC.